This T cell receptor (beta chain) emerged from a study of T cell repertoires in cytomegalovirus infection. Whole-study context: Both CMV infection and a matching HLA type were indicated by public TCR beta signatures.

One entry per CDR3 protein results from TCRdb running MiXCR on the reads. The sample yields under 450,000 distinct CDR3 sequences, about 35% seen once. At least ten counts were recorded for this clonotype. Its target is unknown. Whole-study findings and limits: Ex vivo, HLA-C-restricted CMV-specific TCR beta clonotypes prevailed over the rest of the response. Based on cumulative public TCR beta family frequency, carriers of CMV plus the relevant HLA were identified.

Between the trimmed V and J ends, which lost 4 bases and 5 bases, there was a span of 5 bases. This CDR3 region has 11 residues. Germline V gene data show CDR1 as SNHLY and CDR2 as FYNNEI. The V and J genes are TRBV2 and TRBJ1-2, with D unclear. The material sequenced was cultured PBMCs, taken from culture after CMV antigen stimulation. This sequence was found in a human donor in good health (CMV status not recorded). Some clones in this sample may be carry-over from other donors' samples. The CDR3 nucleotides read TGTGCCAGCAGTGTACGATATGGCTACACCTTC. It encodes CASSVRYGYTF.